This paragraph reports one TCR beta chain. Trimming shortened V by 2 bases and J by 5 bases, and 7 bases separated the two germline ends. CDR1 and CDR2 from the germline V gene are MNHNY and SVGAGI (reference sequence). This CDR3 has 13 amino acids. In the PCR, 60 Vbeta and 13 Jbeta primers were used. Sequencing used immunoSEQ multiplex PCR; TCRdb keeps in-frame clones, though not all of them. The data contain some 200,000 clones, more than 75% of them singletons. This record belongs to a study of cytomegalovirus exposure and HLA in healthy donors. Sequenced: PBMCs. The V gene is TRBV6-6, the J gene TRBJ1-5; possible D gene TRBD1, 5 bases. The source is a girl less than two years old in good health and CMV-seronegative. The CDR3 DNA reads as TGTGCCAGCAGTTACGGCAGGGATCAGCCCCAGCATTTT. Translating it yields CASSYGRDQPQHF.